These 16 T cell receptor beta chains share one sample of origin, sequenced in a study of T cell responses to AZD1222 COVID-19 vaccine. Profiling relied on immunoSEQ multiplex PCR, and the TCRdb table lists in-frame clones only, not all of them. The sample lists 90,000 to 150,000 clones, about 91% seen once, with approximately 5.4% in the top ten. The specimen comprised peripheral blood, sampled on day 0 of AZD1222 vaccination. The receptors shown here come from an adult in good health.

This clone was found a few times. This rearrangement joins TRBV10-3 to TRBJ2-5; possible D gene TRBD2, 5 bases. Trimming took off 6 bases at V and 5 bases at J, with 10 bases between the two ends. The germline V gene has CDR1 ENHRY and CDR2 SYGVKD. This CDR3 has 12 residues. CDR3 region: CAISEPGETQYF. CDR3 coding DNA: TGTGCCATCAGCGAACCGGGGGAGACCCAGTACTTC.

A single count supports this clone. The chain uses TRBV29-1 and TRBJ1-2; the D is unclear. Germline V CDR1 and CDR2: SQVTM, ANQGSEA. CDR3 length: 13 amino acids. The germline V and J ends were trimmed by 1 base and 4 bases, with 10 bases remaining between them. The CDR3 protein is CSVEGPSGYGYTF. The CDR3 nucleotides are TGCAGCGTTGAAGGCCCTTCCGGCTATGGCTACACCTTC.

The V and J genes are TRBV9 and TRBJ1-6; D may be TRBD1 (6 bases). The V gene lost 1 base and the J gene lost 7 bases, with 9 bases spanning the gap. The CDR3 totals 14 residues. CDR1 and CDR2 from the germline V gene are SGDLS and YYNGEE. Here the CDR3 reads CASSVLQGNSPLHF. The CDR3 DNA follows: TGTGCCAGCAGCGTACTACAGGGAAATTCACCCCTCCACTTT.

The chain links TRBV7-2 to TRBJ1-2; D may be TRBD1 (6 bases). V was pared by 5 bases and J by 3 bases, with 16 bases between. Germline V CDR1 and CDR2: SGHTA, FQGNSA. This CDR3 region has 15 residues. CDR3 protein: CASSPRGGTDYGYTF. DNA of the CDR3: TGTGCCAGCAGCCCGAGGGGGGGTACCGACTATGGCTACACCTTC.

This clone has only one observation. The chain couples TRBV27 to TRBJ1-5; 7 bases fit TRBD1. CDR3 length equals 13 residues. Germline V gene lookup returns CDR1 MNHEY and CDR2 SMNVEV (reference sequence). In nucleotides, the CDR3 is TGTGCAAGCGGACAGGTCGGCAATCAGCCCCAGCATTTT. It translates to CASGQVGNQPQHF.

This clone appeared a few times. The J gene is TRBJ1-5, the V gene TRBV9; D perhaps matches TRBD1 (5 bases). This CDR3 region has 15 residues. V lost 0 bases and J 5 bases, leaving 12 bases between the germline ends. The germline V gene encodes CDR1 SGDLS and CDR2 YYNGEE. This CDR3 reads CASSVGPGFDQPQHF. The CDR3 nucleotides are TGTGCCAGCAGCGTAGGCCCAGGGTTCGATCAGCCCCAGCATTTT.

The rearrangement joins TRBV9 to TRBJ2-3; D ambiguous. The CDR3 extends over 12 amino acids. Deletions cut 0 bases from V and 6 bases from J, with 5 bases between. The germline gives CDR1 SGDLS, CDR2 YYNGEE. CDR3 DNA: TGTGCCAGCAGCGTAGAGGAGGATACGCAGTATTTT. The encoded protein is CASSVEEDTQYF. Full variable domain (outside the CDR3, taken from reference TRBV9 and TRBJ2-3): DSGVTQTPKHLITATGQRVTLRCSPRSGDLSVYWYQQSLDQGLQFLIQYYNGEERAKGNILERFSAQQFPDLHSELNLSSLELGDSALYFCASSVEEDTQYFGPGTRLTVL.

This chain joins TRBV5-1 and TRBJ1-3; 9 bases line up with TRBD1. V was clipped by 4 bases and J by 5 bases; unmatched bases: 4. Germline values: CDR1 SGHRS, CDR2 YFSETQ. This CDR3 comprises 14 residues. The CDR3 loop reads CASSPGQGRNTIYF. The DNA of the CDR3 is TGCGCCAGCAGCCCTGGACAGGGGAGAAACACCATATATTTT.

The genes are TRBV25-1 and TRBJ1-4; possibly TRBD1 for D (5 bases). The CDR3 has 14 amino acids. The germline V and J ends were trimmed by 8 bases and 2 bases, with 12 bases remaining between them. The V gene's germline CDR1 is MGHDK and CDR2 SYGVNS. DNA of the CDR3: TGTGCCAGCCGAAGGGGCTCTACTAATGAAAAACTGTTTTTT. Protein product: CASRRGSTNEKLFF.

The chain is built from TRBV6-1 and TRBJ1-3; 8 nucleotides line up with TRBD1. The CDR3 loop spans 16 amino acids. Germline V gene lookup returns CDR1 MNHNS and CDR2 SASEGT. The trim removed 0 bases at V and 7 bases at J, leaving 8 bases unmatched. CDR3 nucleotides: TGTGCCAGCAGTGAAGCGGTCCGGGACAGGCGGAACACCATATATTTT. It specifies CASSEAVRDRRNTIYF.

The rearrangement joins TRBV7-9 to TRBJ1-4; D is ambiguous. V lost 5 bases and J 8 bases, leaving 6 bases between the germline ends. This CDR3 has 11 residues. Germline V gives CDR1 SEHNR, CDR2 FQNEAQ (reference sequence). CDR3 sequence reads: CASSPAEKLFF. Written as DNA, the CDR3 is TGTGCCAGCAGCCCCGCCGAAAAACTGTTTTTT.

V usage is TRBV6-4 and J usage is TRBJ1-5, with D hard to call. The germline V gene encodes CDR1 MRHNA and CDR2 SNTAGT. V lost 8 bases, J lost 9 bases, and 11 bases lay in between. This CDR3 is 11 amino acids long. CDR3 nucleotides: TGTGCCAGCGGGGAGGAGGCGCCCCAGCATTTT. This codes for CASGEEAPQHF.

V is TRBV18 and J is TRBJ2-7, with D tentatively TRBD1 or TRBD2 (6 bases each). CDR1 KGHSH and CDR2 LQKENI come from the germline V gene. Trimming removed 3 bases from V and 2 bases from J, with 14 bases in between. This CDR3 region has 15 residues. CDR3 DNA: TGTGCCAGCTCACCCGCGTCGGGGGCAGCCTACGAGCAGTACTTC. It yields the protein CASSPASGAAYEQYF.

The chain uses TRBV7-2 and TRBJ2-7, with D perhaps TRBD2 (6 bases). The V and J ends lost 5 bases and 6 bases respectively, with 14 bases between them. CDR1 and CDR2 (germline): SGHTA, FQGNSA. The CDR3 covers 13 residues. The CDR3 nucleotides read TGTGCCAGCAGCCCCCGGAACGGGGGCGAGCAGTACTTC. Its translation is CASSPRNGGEQYF.

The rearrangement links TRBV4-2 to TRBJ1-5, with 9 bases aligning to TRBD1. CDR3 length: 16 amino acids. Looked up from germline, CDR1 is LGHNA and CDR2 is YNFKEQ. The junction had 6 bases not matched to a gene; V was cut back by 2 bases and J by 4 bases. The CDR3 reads CASSQHLGQGNQPQHF. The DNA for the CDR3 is TGTGCCAGCAGCCAACATTTAGGACAGGGGAATCAGCCCCAGCATTTT.

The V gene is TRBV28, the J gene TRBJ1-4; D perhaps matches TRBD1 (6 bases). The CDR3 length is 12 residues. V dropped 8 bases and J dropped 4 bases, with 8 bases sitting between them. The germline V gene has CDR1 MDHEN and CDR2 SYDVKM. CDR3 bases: TGTGCCAGCGGACAGTATAATGAAAAACTGTTTTTT. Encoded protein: CASGQYNEKLFF.